The sequence of this T cell receptor (beta chain) was determined in a study of cytotoxic CD8 clonotypes in ibrutinib-treated CLL. Study-wide results and caveats: Clonality rose at ibrutinib response, held steady in sustained remission, and fell toward baseline at progression.

Worth noting for this clone: What it binds is not known.

Around 2 micrograms of genomic DNA (from cryopreserved PBMCs) were used for TCR beta libraries. With sequencing, the targeted depth ranged from 1 in 200,000 to 1 in 1 million T cells. Only in-frame clones appear in the TCRdb table, and some are missing; sequencing was by immunoSEQ multiplex PCR. Of around 310,000 clones in the sample, almost 80% are singletons; the top ten hold 6.5% to 8.5%. This TCR was sampled from a human donor with chronic lymphocytic leukemia. This sample comprised PBMCs, obtained before ibrutinib treatment.

CDR3 DNA sequence: TGTGCCAGTCAACAGGGGGCAGGTGAAGCTTTCTTT. Amino acid sequence: CASQQGAGEAFF. This chain connects TRBV28 to TRBJ1-1; 9 bases are a match to TRBD1. With V trimmed by 9 bases and J by 7 bases, 6 bases remained unmatched. Per germline, CDR1 MDHEN and CDR2 SYDVKM. The CDR3 consists of 12 residues.